This note documents a single TCR beta chain sequence. Its antigen remains undetermined. No per-base quality is available; no much larger clone lies one base away. This entry comes from a study of cytomegalovirus exposure and HLA in healthy donors (dated by TCRdb to about 2017). In the study overall: An earlier analysis of some 550 of the donors reported about 250 Gb of sequence data and 117 million unique TCR beta sequences from 150 million to 200 million T cells. About 330 gigabases of sequencing data and 70 million to 95 million unique TCR sequences made up an early release that covered under 750 HLA-typed donors. Of the roughly 390 genotyped donors, about 84% fell in the genetic ancestry cluster associated with self-reported Caucasian donors. The study aimed to test whether signatures of past pathogen exposure could be identified by cataloging public T cell receptors. Using immunosequencing, the study profiled T cell repertoires from about 610 subjects and related those repertoires to cytomegalovirus serostatus. In addition to the first cohort of about 650 subjects, a separate validation cohort of 130 or so different subjects was used. To predict cytomegalovirus infection status, the study brought together high-throughput TCR immunosequencing, statistical association of individual TCRs with disease status, and machine learning. A later analysis re-analyzed previously published TCR beta repertoires from 500 to 700 donors and added high-resolution HLA genotyping to study TCR occurrence patterns. The later analysis used no new phenotypic data to find candidate immune exposures, relying instead on TCR beta sequences and their occurrence across donors. To decide whether each TCR beta V gene segment behaved as functional or pseudogenic, an earlier analysis of several hundred of the donors relied on high-throughput TCR beta sequencing. Donor age, sex, ethnicity and CMV serostatus were collected together with the repertoire data. A later genetic analysis took genome-wide SNP genotypes for about 55% of the 666 donors and used that subset as a discovery cohort. Every repertoire in the discovery cohort had been generated on one and the same sequencing platform. Both class I and class II loci were covered by HLA typing, at four-digit resolution. Typing coverage varied by locus: about 620-630 donors for A, B, C, DRB1 and DQB1; roughly 560 for DQA1; around 610 for DPA1; around 450 for DPB1. About five DR-DQ haplotypes were treated as single units for association and clustering because of strong linkage in the cohort. Among 398 genotyped donors of the cohort, an average of 235,054 unique TCR beta nucleotide sequences were sequenced per donor, around 20% of them non-productive.

The cohort consisted of 670 or so healthy bone marrow donors. At the time of sampling, every cohort member was nominally healthy, though immune exposures that went unrecorded were likely present. The donor was CMV seronegative and was included in the group of about 400 seronegative cohort members. Every donor gave a peripheral blood sample, and the peripheral blood mononuclear cells from that sample were used for TCR beta sequencing. Genomic DNA extraction from the blood cell samples was performed with the Qiagen DNeasy Blood Extraction Kit. What the study reported, not specific to this receptor: This cohort had only TCR beta chains sequenced, and the lack of alpha or paired-chain data limited which features could be detected. The study listed 150 to 200 TCR beta chains as associated with cytomegalovirus. Over 15 rarely observed V segments, including chromosome 9 orphons, were excluded from the earlier analysis of a few hundred of the donors because counts were too low. Correlated functional status among segregating V segments might be attributable to linkage disequilibrium, but an unknown experimental factor could not be ruled out. A later genetic analysis reported fewer N-insertions in productive TCRs among donors in an Asian-associated ancestry cluster than the roughly 670-donor mean. Compared with equally common non-associated chains, HLA-associated TCR beta chains in a later analysis were more clonally expanded and had lower generation probabilities. Broadly in line with IMGT annotations, most TCR beta V segments showed up in productive rearrangements about 87% or about 30% of the time in an earlier analysis of approximately 640 of the donors. Most TCR sequences were observed very rarely across donors, whereas some public TCRs were present in many individuals. V-gene and J-gene trimming of TCR beta chains was associated with a missense DCLRE1C variant in a later genetic analysis, and the association was replicated in an independent cohort. Presence/absence analyses assumed roughly uniform sequencing depth across donors, an assumption that may not hold. According to a later analysis, TCR association rates differed among HLA loci, with DRB1 alleles showing the most associated TCRs and HLA-C alleles showing the fewest. Most CMV-associated TCR beta chains appeared to be HLA-restricted in a later analysis, and the HLA associations seemed to be driven largely by CMV exposure. According to the authors, the approach could potentially be generalized to other disease states and immunological phenotypes. Strong co-occurrence of HLA alleles, especially DR and DQ, made assigning TCR associations to individual alleles difficult. The classifier was reported to diagnose cytomegalovirus status with high specificity and sensitivity in both the original and validation cohorts. A group of highly shared sequence variants was considered likely to be a technical artifact of the sequencing pipeline. Immune exposure information for the cohort was limited to CMV serostatus. A further reported finding was that TCR beta sequences accurately predicted the HLA-A and HLA-B alleles for most subjects in the first cohort. Several of the top co-occurrence clusters appeared to be linked to parvovirus B19, influenza, CMV and Epstein-Barr virus, according to a later analysis. Because some donors lacked HLA typing at each locus, the association tests relied only on the typed subset. Because the 87-base-pair reads could not distinguish some IMGT-functional V segments, including TRBV6-2 and TRBV6-3, those segments were excluded. In vitro tests confirmed that a few of the cytomegalovirus-associated TCR beta chains recognize cytomegalovirus antigens. At a false discovery rate of 0.05, a later analysis linked roughly 17,000 TCR beta sequences to specific HLA alleles.

Library generation was performed with the immunoSEQ multiplex PCR assay. For the multiplex PCR, a mixture combining 60 forward primers for TCR Vbeta segments and 13 reverse primers for TCR Jbeta segments was used. A multiplex PCR assay on genomic DNA amplified the CDR3 region of rearranged TCR beta genes. The amplified TCR beta libraries were sequenced on the Illumina HiSeq System as 87-base-pair reads. Per the authors' processing: A later analysis counted about 80 million unique TCR beta chains across the approximately 700 repertoires, and roughly 11 million of these chains were shared by at least two donors. Raw reads were error-corrected and collapsed into unique sequences with a nearest-neighbor algorithm that merged closely related sequences to remove PCR and sequencing errors. To assign V, D and J gene segments, CDR3 sequences were aligned to IMGT reference sequences. For a sequence to be retained, at least a six-nucleotide match to both a V gene segment and a J gene segment was required. A rearrangement counted as productive if the CDR3 had no stop codons and remained in frame with V and J, and every other rearrangement counted as non-productive. CDR3 was defined according to IMGT convention as the region running from the second conserved V-encoded cysteine to the conserved J-encoded phenylalanine. In an earlier analysis of more than 550 of the donors, sequences lacking an unambiguous match to a single V gene segment were excluded. An earlier analysis of fewer than 650 of the donors classified V segments as functional when productive rearrangements were above 56.7% and as segregating when the standard deviation between donors was above 5%. To diagnose cytomegalovirus status from the catalog of TCR beta chain sequences, a statistical classification framework was built. V and J gene assignment, in a later analysis, came from comparing TCR nucleotide sequences with IMGT/GENE-DB human TR gene sequences. In a later analysis, CDR3 sequences and most-parsimonious VDJ recombination scenarios were assigned using the TCRdist pipeline. In a later analysis, every TCR beta chain was defined by the combination of its CDR3 amino acid sequence and its V-gene family, and reads without a unique V-gene family were dropped. A later analysis removed 450 to 600 highly shared, low-generation-probability nucleotide sequences to deal with suspected cross-contamination and a sequencing artifact. In a later analysis, a clonal expansion index was calculated for each public chain from normalized within-repertoire ranks of inferred template counts. A later analysis computed generation probabilities with a VDJ recombination model fitted to out-of-frame rearrangements, and checked the results against IGoR. In a later analysis, hypergeometric tests were used to score TCR-TCR, TCR-HLA and TCR-CMV co-occurrence, with a repertoire-size bias correction applied to TCR pairs. A later analysis estimated false discovery rates by permuting HLA or CMV assignments 20 times. In a later analysis, co-occurring TCRs were grouped using DBSCAN, and TCRdist sequence similarity was added for clustering within HLA-allele-positive subsets. For co-occurrence clustering, repertoires with fewer than 30,000 or more than 120,000 public chains were excluded, along with a handful of repertoires with anomalous nucleotide sharing. The immuneACCESS repertoire file appears here via TCRdb, limited to in-frame rearrangements. These files lack a portion of the clones; in checked studies, under half of the deficit traces to unresolved V genes, and the cause of the others is not known. D and trimming come from the DNA, and the V and J calls and clone size come from that table. This sample lists 100,000 to 150,000 clones; less than 90% were detected once. In total, the top ten clones hold 1.5% of the sample.

Its CDR3 holds 14 amino acids, cysteine through phenylalanine. Just the 42-base CDR3 DNA is kept, in frame starting at base 1. The junction shows trimming of 9 bases on V and 1 base on J, and the gene matches do not reach 6 bases of it. Taken from the germline V gene (reference sequence), the CDR1 and CDR2 loops are MNHNY and SVGAGI. This TCR came from a man aged 40-55 years in good health and CMV-seronegative. This chain is built from TRBV6-6 and TRBJ1-5; 7 middle bases align to TRBD1. Sequencing was done on a sample of PBMCs. The nucleotide sequence is given as TGTGCCAGATCCACAGGGGTAAGCAATCAGCCCCAGCATTTT. Translated, this is CARSTGVSNQPQHF.